The TCR beta chain under discussion was sequenced for a study of T-cell reconstitution after alpha-beta-depleted transplantation in children. Study-level points and caveats: By about two months after transplant, alpha-beta T cells reportedly arose from several hundred graft clones that had expanded. T-cell numbers and diversity, one year after transplant, stemmed largely from T cells that were newly produced. Where some patients showed high TCRbeta diversity at day 60, it came from recipient T cells and thymic progenitors that had survived.

The CDR3 has 11 residues. V shed 9 bases and J shed 5 bases, with 9 bases lying between them. CDR1 KGHDR and CDR2 SFDVKD come from the germline V gene. A library of TCRbeta sequences, prepared with unique molecular identifiers, was generated. TCRdb processed the PCR reads anew with MiXCR; each CDR3 protein has one entry. The top ten clones hold under 8% of a sample with roughly 250,000 distinct CDR3 sequences, approximately 8% of them seen once. This clonotype has at least ten counts. The antigen remains undetermined. The sample was PBMCs, mostly from graft donor cells, taken 180 days after TCRalphabeta/CD19-depleted stem cell transplant. The chain carries TRBV24-1 and TRBJ2-5; D uncertain. The TCR sequence derives from a male patient younger than 18 who had a stem cell transplant for acute lymphoblastic leukemia, so the T cells may come from the graft donor. CDR3 sequence reads: CATLGPETQYF. The CDR3 nucleotides read TGTGCCACCCTAGGGCCGGAGACCCAGTACTTC.